Each of the 29 T cell receptor beta chains below was sequenced from the same sample in a study of cytomegalovirus exposure and HLA in healthy donors. 13 Jbeta primers and 60 Vbeta primers were used for the PCR. This table comes from immunoSEQ multiplex PCR, and its TCRdb copy is limited to in-frame clones, with some not included. The data contain about 140,000 clones, 65% to 85% of them singletons. The source material was PBMCs. These TCRs come from a man aged 50 to 60 in good health and CMV-seronegative.

This clone appeared a single time. This sequence joins TRBV7-6 and TRBJ2-1; D is undetermined. The length of the CDR3 is 14 residues. Trimming removed 2 bases at V and 4 bases at J, with 9 bases between. Germline loops: CDR1 SGHVS, CDR2 FNYEAQ. DNA for the CDR3: TGTGCCAGCAGCTTAAACAGCCCTTACAATGAGCAGTTCTTC. Protein: CASSLNSPYNEQFF. The whole variable domain, filled in from reference TRBV7-6 and TRBJ2-1, reads GAGVSQSPRYKVTKRGQDVALRCDPISGHVSLYWYRQALGQGPEFLTYFNYEAQQDKSGLPNDRFSAERPEGSISTLTIQRTEQRDSAMYRCASSLNSPYNEQFFGPGTRLTVL.

This sequence joins TRBV28 and TRBJ1-5, with D possibly TRBD1 on 5 matching bases. Trimming shortened V by 4 bases and J by 0 bases, and 13 bases separated the two germline ends. Germline V gene data show CDR1 as MDHEN and CDR2 as SYDVKM. The CDR3 runs to 16 residues. The CDR3 sequence: CASSSDSLYSNQPQHF. CDR3 DNA sequence: TGTGCCAGCAGTTCCGACAGTCTTTATAGCAATCAGCCCCAGCATTTT.

This clone is a singleton in its sample. The J gene is TRBJ1-4, the V gene TRBV6-5; 10 nucleotides match TRBD1. The CDR3 sequence is 14 residues long. V lost 6 bases, J lost 6 bases, and 4 bases stayed unmatched. Per the germline V gene, CDR1 is MNHEY and CDR2 is SVGAGI. The CDR3 region is CASRPDRGHEKLFF. CDR3 DNA: TGTGCCAGCAGACCCGACAGGGGGCATGAAAAACTGTTTTTT.

Comment on this clone: The identical CDR3 is also encoded by other nucleotide sequences in the sample. The chain combines TRBV21-1 with TRBJ2-7; the table's D call TRBD2 went unverified against the DNA. TRBV21-1 is tagged as a pseudogene. The CDR3 covers 14 residues. The CDR3 nucleotides are TGTGCCAGCAGGGGGGGGGACACTCACTATGAGCAGTACTTC. Translated: CASRGGDTHYEQYF.

The CDR3 protein is CAWSVRRSGIADTQYF. In DNA form, the CDR3 reads TGTGCCTGGAGTGTACGTCGTAGCGGGATAGCAGATACGCAGTATTTT. The chain is built from TRBV30 and TRBJ2-3; 8 bases match TRBD2. Trimming at V came to 0 bases and at J to 4 bases, leaving 9 bases not matched to a gene. The germline gives CDR1 GTSNPN, CDR2 SVGIG (reference sequence). The CDR3 length is 16 residues.

This clone was seen a few times. The chain recombines TRBV27 with TRBJ1-1; D is perhaps TRBD1 (6 bases). Germline loops: CDR1 MNHEY, CDR2 SMNVEV (reference sequence). The CDR3 is made up of 13 amino acids. Deletions cut 6 bases from V and 6 bases from J, with 14 bases between. CDR3 amino acids: CASRVGTSAEAFF. The CDR3, as DNA: TGTGCCAGCAGGGTGGGGACATCGGCTGAAGCTTTCTTT.

This chain joins TRBV9 and TRBJ2-2; 11 bases map to TRBD2. CDR3 length equals 16 residues. With V trimmed by 3 bases and J by 4 bases, 5 bases remained unmatched. Germline loops: CDR1 SGDLS, CDR2 YYNGEE. The CDR3 DNA follows: TGTGCCAGCAGCGAACCACTAGCGGGGGTCACCGGGGAGCTGTTTTTT. As protein: CASSEPLAGVTGELFF. Based on the CDR3 plus reference TRBV9 and TRBJ2-2, the full variable domain is DSGVTQTPKHLITATGQRVTLRCSPRSGDLSVYWYQQSLDQGLQFLIQYYNGEERAKGNILERFSAQQFPDLHSELNLSSLELGDSALYFCASSEPLAGVTGELFFGEGSRLTVL.

This chain joins TRBV5-6 and TRBJ1-2; 7 bases are a match to TRBD1. The CDR3 sequence is 14 residues long. V was clipped by 2 bases and J by 6 bases; unmatched bases: 7. Germline lookup yields CDR1 SGHDT and CDR2 YYEEEE. The CDR3 here is CASSLGGAENGYTF. The CDR3 DNA reads as TGTGCCAGCAGCTTAGGGGGCGCGGAGAATGGCTACACCTTC.

The chain has TRBV7-3 and TRBJ2-2; possible D gene TRBD2, 7 bases. CDR3 size: 12 residues. V lost 8 bases to trimming and J lost 6 bases, with 10 bases between them. Looked up from germline, CDR1 is SGHTA and CDR2 is FQGTGA. CDR3 DNA sequence: TGTGCCAGCGGGGGGGCCCCCGGGGAGCTGTTTTTT. The encoded protein is CASGGAPGELFF. The full variable domain, its missing parts supplied by reference TRBV7-3 and TRBJ2-2, is GAGVSQTPSNKVTEKGKYVELRCDPISGHTALYWYRQSLGQGPEFLIYFQGTGAADDSGLPNDRFFAVRPEGSVSTLKIQRTERGDSAVYLCASGGAPGELFFGEGSRLTVL.

This sequence joins TRBV29-1 and TRBJ1-5; 8 bases are a match to TRBD1. Germline-derived CDR1 and CDR2 are SQVTM and ANQGSEA. Losses at the gene ends were 7 bases for V and 3 bases for J; bases not matched to a gene: 5. There are 13 residues in the CDR3. CDR3 region: CSAQGGNNQPQHF. CDR3 sequence (DNA): TGCAGCGCACAGGGGGGAAACAATCAGCCCCAGCATTTT.

The rearrangement links TRBV30 to TRBJ2-6; 12 positions match TRBD1. CDR1 and CDR2 from the germline V gene are GTSNPN and SVGIG (reference sequence). CDR3 length: 17 amino acids. The trim removed 5 bases at V and 4 bases at J, leaving 9 bases unmatched. The CDR3 DNA follows: TGTGCCTGGTTCCGGGACAGGGGGCGCGAAGGGGCCAACGTCCTGACTTTC. It specifies CAWFRDRGREGANVLTF. The variable domain in full, with the rest retrieved from reference TRBV30 and TRBJ2-6, is SQTIHQWPATLVQPVGSPLSLECTVEGTSNPNLYWYRQAAGRGLQLLFYSVGIGQISSEVPQNLSASRPQDRQFILSSKKLLLSDSGFYLCAWFRDRGREGANVLTFGAGSRLTVL.

The rearrangement joins TRBV6-5 to TRBJ2-7, with D tentatively TRBD1 (6 bases). The CDR3 totals 14 residues. Germline CDR1 and CDR2: MNHEY and SVGAGI. V lost 5 bases and J lost 2, with 13 bases in between. The CDR3 spells CASSRQVGTYEQYF. As DNA, the CDR3 is TGTGCCAGCAGTCGACAGGTAGGGACCTACGAGCAGTACTTC.

This clone was seen just once. The rearrangement joins TRBV30 to TRBJ2-7; TRBD1 agrees at 9 bases. Germline CDR1 and CDR2: GTSNPN and SVGIG (reference sequence). This CDR3 comprises 14 residues. V lost 4 bases to trimming and J lost 6 bases; unmatched junction nucleotides: 10. In DNA, the CDR3 is TGTGCCTGGAACCTAGGGACAGGGAGAACCGAGCAGTACTTC. This sequence encodes CAWNLGTGRTEQYF. The full variable domain, with the rest looked up from reference TRBV30 and TRBJ2-7, is SQTIHQWPATLVQPVGSPLSLECTVEGTSNPNLYWYRQAAGRGLQLLFYSVGIGQISSEVPQNLSASRPQDRQFILSSKKLLLSDSGFYLCAWNLGTGRTEQYFGPGTRLTVT.

The chain is built from TRBV19 and TRBJ1-1; 7 nucleotides agree with TRBD1. The germline gives CDR1 LNHDA, CDR2 SQIVND (reference sequence). The CDR3 extends over 15 amino acids. With 6 bases clipped from V and 2 bases from J, the junction kept 9 bases outside the gene matches. The CDR3 DNA follows: TGTGCCAGTAGAACAGGACAGGAGCAAAACACTGAAGCTTTCTTT. It encodes CASRTGQEQNTEAFF.

The rearrangement uses TRBV29-1 and TRBJ1-2; 9 nucleotides align to TRBD1. The CDR3 consists of 14 residues. Germline loops: CDR1 SQVTM, CDR2 ANQGSEA. V lost 4 bases to trimming and J lost 1 base; unmatched junction nucleotides: 4. The CDR3, as DNA: TGCAGCGTTGCTCCGGGACAGGGTAACTATGGCTACACCTTC. Translated, it gives CSVAPGQGNYGYTF. The full variable domain, completed using reference TRBV29-1 and TRBJ1-2, is SAVISQKPSRDICQRGTSLTIQCQVDSQVTMMFWYRQQPGQSLTLIATANQGSEATYESGFVIDKFPISRPNLTFSTLTVSNMSPEDSSIYLCSVAPGQGNYGYTFGSGTRLTVV.

This clone has a handful of counts. The V gene is TRBV6-5, the J gene TRBJ2-5; 8 nucleotides agree with TRBD2. Losses at the gene ends were 9 bases for V and 5 bases for J; bases not matched to a gene: 5. The CDR3 has 12 amino acids. CDR1 is MNHEY and CDR2 is SVGAGI in the germline V gene. The CDR3 nucleotides are TGTGCCAGTGGGACTAGTGGGGAGACCCAGTACTTC. The encoded protein is CASGTSGETQYF.

V usage is TRBV6-1 and J usage is TRBJ1-1; D gene unclear. Trimming removed 6 bases from V and 1 base from J, with 12 bases in between. This CDR3 is built from 14 residues. Germline values: CDR1 MNHNS, CDR2 SASEGT. This chain's CDR3 is CASSSQAGNTEAFF. The CDR3 region has the DNA TGTGCCAGCAGCTCCCAGGCGGGGAACACTGAAGCTTTCTTT.

The genes are TRBV30 and TRBJ2-7; TRBD2 matches at 10 bases. Germline V gene lookup returns CDR1 GTSNPN and CDR2 SVGIG (reference sequence). This CDR3 spans 15 amino acids. V shed 0 bases and J 7 bases; nucleotides not matched to a gene: 9. This chain's CDR3 is CAWSVLGLAGEEQYF. The CDR3 DNA sequence: TGTGCCTGGAGTGTATTGGGGCTAGCGGGAGAGGAGCAGTACTTC.

The chain combines TRBV21-1 with TRBJ2-5; the table's D call of TRBD2 was not tested on the DNA. TRBV21-1 counts as a pseudogene. The CDR3 covers 16 residues. CDR3 DNA sequence: TGTGCCAGCAGCAAAGGTCTAGCGGGATTCCAAGAGACCCAGTACTTC. Translation: CASSKGLAGFQETQYF.

This clone was observed a few times. This chain uses TRBV7-3 with TRBJ2-2; D is unresolved. The CDR3 has 14 residues. V gave up 1 base and J gave up 2 bases, with 5 bases separating them. The germline CDR1 and CDR2 sequences are SGHTA and FQGTGA. The CDR3, as DNA: TGTGCCAGCAGCTTAATCGTCAACACCGGGGAGCTGTTTTTT. Protein sequence: CASSLIVNTGELFF.

This chain uses TRBV7-9 with TRBJ2-2; 7 bases match TRBD2. Losses at the gene ends were 3 bases for V and 4 bases for J; bases not matched to a gene: 5. The CDR3 runs 15 residues. Germline V lookup: CDR1 SEHNR, CDR2 FQNEAQ (reference sequence). CDR3 region: CASSFGGESTGELFF. In DNA, the CDR3 is TGTGCCAGCAGCTTTGGGGGGGAATCCACCGGGGAGCTGTTTTTT.

V is TRBV5-4 and J is TRBJ2-3; 13 positions match TRBD2. Trimming took 2 bases from V and 7 from J; bases not matched to a gene: 7. CDR1 and CDR2 (germline): SGHNT, YYREEE (reference sequence). This CDR3 comprises 16 residues. The CDR3 loop is CASSFGGTSGTYTQYF. CDR3 nucleotide sequence: TGTGCCAGCAGCTTTGGTGGGACTAGCGGGACCTATACGCAGTATTTT.

The chain links TRBV15 to TRBJ2-7; 10 nucleotides agree with TRBD2. CDR1 is LNHNV and CDR2 is YYDKDF in the germline V gene (reference sequence). The CDR3 length is 13 residues. The J segment lost 4 bases and the V segment lost 11 bases, leaving 8 bases of the junction unmatched. The CDR3 nucleotides read TGTGCCTCAAGACTAGCGGGCGGATACGAGCAGTACTTC. Translating gives CASRLAGGYEQYF. Drawing the rest from reference TRBV15 and TRBJ2-7, the complete variable domain is DAMVIQNPRYQVTQFGKPVTLSCSQTLNHNVMYWYQQKSSQAPKLLFHYYDKDFNNEADTPDNFQSRRPNTSFCFLDIRSPGLGDTAMYLCASRLAGGYEQYFGPGTRLTVT.

The J gene is TRBJ1-1, the V gene TRBV5-6; TRBD1 agrees at 7 bases. After removal of 0 bases from V and 5 bases from J, the junction contained 4 bases not matched to a gene. Germline CDR1 and CDR2: SGHDT and YYEEEE. The CDR3 length is 14 residues. The CDR3 DNA reads TGTGCCAGCAGCTTGGTAGACAGGGATACTGAAGCTTTCTTT. Protein sequence: CASSLVDRDTEAFF.

V gene TRBV9 combines with J gene TRBJ2-1, with 7 bases fitting TRBD1. V was pared by 0 bases and J by 0 bases, with 3 bases of the junction left unmatched. This CDR3 spans 16 amino acids. From germline, CDR1 is SGDLS and CDR2 YYNGEE. The CDR3 spells CASSVEGTDSYNEQFF. The CDR3 bases are TGTGCCAGCAGCGTAGAAGGGACAGACTCCTACAATGAGCAGTTCTTC.

The chain recombines TRBV29-1 with TRBJ1-1; possibly TRBD1 for D (5 bases). The V gene's germline CDR1 is SQVTM and CDR2 ANQGSEA. CDR3 length equals 17 residues. The V end was cut by 0 bases, the J end by 0 bases, with 17 bases between. The CDR3 region is CSVEELTGDVMNTEAFF. The DNA of the CDR3 is TGCAGCGTTGAAGAGTTAACAGGAGACGTCATGAACACTGAAGCTTTCTTT.

The CDR3 region has the DNA TGTGCCTGGAGTGTCGGAGGGAGGGGAAACACCATATATTTT. Translated: CAWSVGGRGNTIYF. The chain uses TRBV30 and TRBJ1-3; D gene ambiguous. The CDR3 consists of 14 residues. Trimming took 0 bases from V and 4 from J, leaving 10 bases between them. The V gene's germline CDR1 is GTSNPN and CDR2 SVGIG (reference sequence).

J is TRBJ2-7 and V is TRBV4-2; maybe TRBD1 (5 bases). V was pared by 4 bases and J by 5 bases, with 21 bases between. This CDR3 comprises 16 residues. CDR1 is LGHNA and CDR2 is YNFKEQ in the germline V gene. CDR3 region: CASSLSLNQVQDEQYF. The CDR3 DNA is TGTGCCAGCAGCCTAAGCCTCAATCAAGTACAGGACGAGCAGTACTTC.

This chain uses TRBV5-1 with TRBJ1-4; D is ambiguous. CDR1 is SGHRS, CDR2 YFSETQ, per germline. The CDR3 totals 12 residues. Deletions cut 6 bases from V and 1 base from J, with 4 bases between. CDR3 loop: CASKLTNEKLFF. CDR3 in DNA: TGCGCCAGCAAACTAACTAATGAAAAACTGTTTTTT.